This T cell receptor beta chain was observed in a study of shared clonotypes between healthy human individuals. CDR3 length: 13 residues. V was shortened by 6 bases and J by 6 bases, with 12 bases between the two germline ends. Looked up from germline, CDR1 is SGHAT and CDR2 is FQDESV (reference sequence). Study-wide points: Generally, estimated richness proved larger in naive subsets than it did in memory subsets. Naive CD4 clonotype sharing across several donors was around 5%.

As regards this clone: Its antigen is still unknown.

The investigators split CD4+ cells into a CD45RA+ naive subset and a CD45RA-negative memory subset. The run depth of the assay was deep. The method was immunoSEQ multiplex PCR; TCRdb's version includes in-frame clones alone and lacks a portion of them. The sample includes 2 million to 2.5 million clones, under 95% of them seen just once. Source material: naive CD4+ T cells from PBMCs. Subset in this sample: CD45RA+ positively selected. V is TRBV11-1 and J is TRBJ1-5; TRBD1 might be the D (5 bases). This sequence originates from a man aged 18 to 29 in good health. Some clones in this sample may be carry-over from other donors' samples. The CDR3 coding sequence is TGTGCCAGCAGTAAGTGGGGCACTCAGCCCCAGCATTTT. Protein sequence: CASSKWGTQPQHF. The complete variable domain, with remaining parts taken from reference TRBV11-1 and TRBJ1-5, reads EAEVAQSPRYKITEKSQAVAFWCDPISGHATLYWYRQILGQGPELLVQFQDESVVDDSQLPKDRFSAERLKGVDSTLKIQPAELGDSAMYLCASSKWGTQPQHFGDGTRLSIL.